This entry lists 12 T cell receptor beta chains sequenced from one sample in a study of blood T cell repertoires in COVID-19. Profiled with immunoSEQ multiplex PCR; TCRdb holds only in-frame clones, not every one. The sample lists 160,000 or so clones; 80% to 90% were seen once. What was sequenced was peripheral blood. All receptors come from a woman aged 70-85 years with acute or convalescent COVID-19.

CDR3: CASMLSIAGNYEQYF. CDR3 in DNA: TGTGCCAGCATGCTATCAATTGCCGGGAACTACGAGCAGTACTTC. The rearrangement joins TRBV27 to TRBJ2-7; D perhaps matches TRBD2 (5 bases). CDR3 size: 15 residues. The V end lost 7 bases, the J end lost 3 bases, and 19 bases lay between the germline ends. CDR1 is MNHEY, CDR2 SMNVEV, per germline (reference sequence).

This sequence joins TRBV7-2 and TRBJ2-5; perhaps TRBD1 as D (5 bases). The length of the CDR3 is 15 residues. V lost 5 bases to trimming and J lost 3 bases, with 16 bases between them. Germline CDR1 reads SGHTA; CDR2 reads FQGNSA. The CDR3 DNA follows: TGTGCCAGCAGCCTGACAGCAGGGTGGGAAGAGACCCAGTACTTC. The encoded protein is CASSLTAGWEETQYF.

The chain couples TRBV28 to TRBJ1-6; TRBD1 aligns across 8 bases. V shed 6 bases, J shed 9 bases, and the junction held 10 bases outside the gene matches. The CDR3 is 15 amino acids. Germline V lookup: CDR1 MDHEN, CDR2 SYDVKM. CDR3 DNA: TGTGCCAGCAGCCCTCCCCGACAGGGGAGTTCACCCCTCCACTTT. Its protein product is CASSPPRQGSSPLHF.

The chain recombines TRBV27 with TRBJ1-6; D is unclear. Germline assignment: CDR1 MNHEY and CDR2 SMNVEV (reference sequence). Trimming pared 6 bases from V and 5 bases from J, leaving 17 bases between. The CDR3 spans 16 residues. The CDR3 region has the DNA TGTGCCAGCAGCGGGAGCCGAGCCCCTCATAATTCACCCCTCCACTTT. This translates into CASSGSRAPHNSPLHF.

This chain uses TRBV5-1 with TRBJ1-1; no clear D. V lost 0 bases to trimming and J lost 1 base, with 4 bases between them. CDR3 length: 13 residues. Germline V gives CDR1 SGHRS, CDR2 YFSETQ. CDR3: CASSLEQNTEAFF. The CDR3, as DNA: TGCGCCAGCAGCTTGGAACAGAACACTGAAGCTTTCTTT. The whole variable domain, remainder taken from reference TRBV5-1 and TRBJ1-1, is KAGVTQTPRYLIKTRGQQVTLSCSPISGHRSVSWYQQTPGQGLQFLFEYFSETQRNKGNFPGRFSGRQFSNSRSEMNVSTLELGDSALYLCASSLEQNTEAFFGQGTRLTVV.

This chain uses TRBV2 with TRBJ2-7, with D perhaps TRBD2 (5 bases). Trimming took off 4 bases at V and 3 bases at J, with 13 bases between the two ends. The germline CDR1 and CDR2 sequences are SNHLY and FYNNEI. The CDR3 is 14 residues long. CDR3 in amino acids: CASSGGPSIYEQYF. DNA of the CDR3: TGTGCCAGCAGTGGCGGGCCTTCCATCTACGAGCAGTACTTC. The whole variable domain, filled in from reference TRBV2 and TRBJ2-7, reads EPEVTQTPSHQVTQMGQEVILRCVPISNHLYFYWYRQILGQKVEFLVSFYNNEISEKSEIFDDQFSVERPDGSNFTLKIRSTKLEDSAMYFCASSGGPSIYEQYFGPGTRLTVT.

CDR3 region: CASSYTDRGSNGYTF. The CDR3, as DNA: TGTGCCAGCAGTTACACCGACAGGGGGTCCAACGGCTACACCTTC. The chain uses TRBV6-5 and TRBJ1-2, with 9 bases aligning to TRBD1. Germline V gene lookup returns CDR1 MNHEY and CDR2 SVGAGI. CDR3 length: 15 amino acids. The V and J ends lost 2 bases and 8 bases, in that order; junction bases with no gene match: 9.

The gene calls are TRBV4-1 and TRBJ1-5, with D tentatively TRBD1 (5 bases). The CDR3 contains 14 residues. CDR1 and CDR2 (germline): MGHRA, YSYEKL. The V gene lost 4 bases and the J gene lost 2 bases, with 9 bases spanning the gap. The DNA for the CDR3 is TGCGCCAGCAGCCTATGGGGGGGCAATCAGCCCCAGCATTTT. Translating gives CASSLWGGNQPQHF.

The chain combines TRBV7-8 with TRBJ1-3; a possible D gene is TRBD1 (6 bases). Germline V gene sequence: CDR1 SGHVS, CDR2 FQNEAQ. Deletions cut 10 bases from V and 0 bases from J, with 19 bases between. This CDR3 has 16 amino acids. The CDR3 bases are TGTGCCACTGGACAGACCCTATGGAACTCTGGAAACACCATATATTTT. Translation: CATGQTLWNSGNTIYF.

This clone was detected once. The chain recombines TRBV10-3 with TRBJ1-4; D is perhaps TRBD1 (6 bases). Germline V CDR1 and CDR2: ENHRY, SYGVKD. The CDR3 spans 15 residues. The V and J ends lost 4 bases and 4 bases respectively, with 13 bases between them. CDR3 in amino acids: CAISATGFLNEKLFF. The CDR3, as DNA: TGTGCCATCAGTGCCACAGGGTTCCTTAATGAAAAACTGTTTTTT.

The chain has TRBV7-9 and TRBJ1-2, with TRBD1 matching over 8 bases. Germline CDR1 SEHNR, CDR2 FQNEAQ (reference sequence). The CDR3 spans 12 residues. V dropped 6 bases and J dropped 7; count of bases not matched to a gene: 4. The chain's CDR3 is CASRQGVGGYTF. For the CDR3, the DNA is TGTGCCAGCAGACAGGGGGTCGGTGGCTACACCTTC.

In its sample, this clone was seen a few times. The J gene is TRBJ1-2, the V gene TRBV6-5; a possible D gene is TRBD1 (5 bases). Per germline, CDR1 MNHEY and CDR2 SVGAGI. Trimming removed 5 bases from V and 6 bases from J, with 19 bases in between. The CDR3 is made up of 15 amino acids. CDR3 DNA sequence: TGTGCCAGCAGTAGGATCGACATCGGGGGACATGGCTACACCTTC. It encodes CASSRIDIGGHGYTF.